Each of the 17 T cell receptor beta chains below was sequenced from the same sample in a study of blood T cell repertoires in COVID-19. Produced via immunoSEQ multiplex PCR; TCRdb's table is partial and in-frame only. The sample yields some 15,000 clones, approximately 83% seen once. Sequencing was done on a sample of peripheral blood. These receptors were obtained from a woman aged 60 to 75 with acute or convalescent COVID-19.

This sequence joins TRBV27 and TRBJ1-2; D perhaps matches TRBD1 (5 bases). This CDR3 has 15 residues. V was trimmed by 2 bases and J by 1 base, leaving 11 bases between them. Germline V CDR1 and CDR2: MNHEY, SMNVEV (reference sequence). CDR3 sequence reads: CASSLGAGHNYGYTF. The CDR3 bases are TGTGCCAGCAGTTTAGGGGCAGGGCATAACTATGGCTACACCTTC.

The J gene is TRBJ2-7, the V gene TRBV7-2; 9 bases align to TRBD1. Germline-derived CDR1 and CDR2 are SGHTA and FQGNSA. Trimming cost V 4 bases and J 10 bases; bases outside gene matches: 5. The CDR3 totals 12 residues. This CDR3 is CASSSGTGNQYF. CDR3 nucleotide sequence: TGTGCCAGCAGCTCAGGGACAGGGAATCAGTACTTC.

The chain carries TRBV29-1 and TRBJ1-5, with TRBD1 matching 8 bases. Per germline, CDR1 SQVTM and CDR2 ANQGSEA. V shed 2 bases, J shed 6 bases, and the junction held 3 bases outside the gene matches. This CDR3 spans 13 amino acids. As DNA, the CDR3 is TGCAGCGTTGAAATAACAGGGGGTCAGCCCCAGCATTTT. Translated: CSVEITGGQPQHF.

This clone has more than one count but fewer than ten. The V and J genes are TRBV7-9 and TRBJ1-5; D is undetermined. Germline V gene lookup returns CDR1 SEHNR and CDR2 FQNEAQ (reference sequence). The CDR3 consists of 13 residues. The V end lost 4 bases, the J end lost 1 base, and 5 bases lay between the germline ends. In nucleotides, the CDR3 is TGTGCCAGCAGCTCCCAGAGCAATCAGCCCCAGCATTTT. Translation gives CASSSQSNQPQHF.

The rearrangement joins TRBV3-1 (or the pseudogene TRBV3-2) to TRBJ2-5; possible D gene TRBD2, 5 bases. Trimming took off 2 bases at V and 5 bases at J, with 18 bases between the two ends. Germline lookup yields CDR1 LGHDT and CDR2 YNNKEL (reference sequence). CDR3 length: 16 residues. Written as DNA, the CDR3 is TGTGCCAGCAGCCAAATTGGCGTGGACCCGGGGGAGACCCAGTACTTC. Protein: CASSQIGVDPGETQYF.

The chain uses TRBV5-1 and TRBJ2-1; perhaps TRBD1 as D (5 bases). The CDR3 spans 14 residues. Germline V gene data show CDR1 as SGHRS and CDR2 as YFSETQ. The ends were cut back, 2 bases at V and 3 bases at J, with 9 bases in the middle. The CDR3 sequence is CASSLGASYNEQFF. The CDR3 DNA reads TGCGCCAGCAGCTTAGGGGCGAGCTACAATGAGCAGTTCTTC.

The chain recombines TRBV7-9 with TRBJ2-7; D may be TRBD1 (6 bases). This CDR3 spans 18 amino acids. Trimming left V 4 bases short and J 3 bases short, with 25 bases between. CDR1 is SEHNR, CDR2 FQNEAQ, per germline (reference sequence). Here the CDR3 DNA reads TGTGCCAGCAGCTACACGACAGGAGCATTAAGTATGGGCTACGAGCAGTACTTC. It codes for CASSYTTGALSMGYEQYF.

The chain recombines TRBV4-3 with TRBJ2-7; 9 bases agree with TRBD1. This CDR3 contains 15 residues. The V gene's germline CDR1 is LGHNA and CDR2 YSLEER. Losses at the gene ends were 4 bases for V and 3 bases for J; bases not matched to a gene: 7. The CDR3: CASSPTGGPFYEQYF. In DNA form, the CDR3 reads TGCGCCAGCAGCCCGACAGGGGGGCCTTTCTACGAGCAGTACTTC.

The CDR3 spells CASSGQAAETQYF. The CDR3 nucleotides read TGTGCCAGCAGCGGACAGGCAGCCGAGACCCAGTACTTC. This chain joins TRBV9 and TRBJ2-5; the D gene is possibly TRBD1 (6 bases). The V gene's germline CDR1 is SGDLS and CDR2 YYNGEE. The CDR3 totals 13 residues. V gave up 3 bases and J gave up 5 bases, with 11 bases separating them.

The rearrangement uses TRBV24-1 and TRBJ2-1; possible D gene TRBD2, 6 bases. Trimming left V 2 bases short and J 0 bases short, with 10 bases between. Germline-derived CDR1 and CDR2 are KGHDR and SFDVKD. The CDR3 runs 16 residues. The CDR3: CATSDSSAFSYNEQFF. The CDR3 DNA reads as TGTGCCACCAGTGATTCTAGCGCTTTCTCCTACAATGAGCAGTTCTTC.

The chain employs TRBV28 and TRBJ1-2; tentatively, D is TRBD1 (6 bases). Germline CDR1 reads MDHEN; CDR2 reads SYDVKM. Trimming took off 5 bases at V and 1 base at J, with 20 bases between the two ends. CDR3 length: 17 amino acids. The CDR3 sequence is CASSTLIPRGDNYGYTF. CDR3 nucleotide sequence: TGTGCCAGCAGTACTCTAATCCCCAGGGGTGATAACTATGGCTACACCTTC.

The table lists this clone with a count of one. CDR3 sequence: CASSRQSGVGGQYF. The CDR3 DNA is TGTGCCAGCAGCCGACAATCAGGGGTAGGGGGGCAGTACTTC. This sequence joins TRBV14 and TRBJ2-7; D possibly corresponds to TRBD1 (6 bases). CDR1 and CDR2 from the germline V gene are SGHDN and FVKESK. Trimming pared 4 bases from V and 9 bases from J, leaving 19 bases between. CDR3 length equals 14 residues.

This sequence joins TRBV7-2 and TRBJ2-5; weak D call: TRBD1 (6 bases). V lost 3 bases and J lost 4, with 15 bases in between. Germline V lookup: CDR1 SGHTA, CDR2 FQGNSA. This CDR3 is 15 amino acids long. CDR3 amino acids: CASSFSSQGRETQYF. CDR3 coding DNA: TGTGCCAGCAGCTTCTCGAGCCAGGGGCGAGAGACCCAGTACTTC.

The chain carries TRBV7-2 and TRBJ2-1, with 13 positions matching TRBD2. V shed 5 bases, J shed 3 bases, and the junction held 1 base outside the gene matches. CDR3 length: 15 amino acids. Germline lookup yields CDR1 SGHTA and CDR2 FQGNSA. The CDR3 DNA sequence: TGTGCCAGCAGCAGACTAGCGGGAGGCTACAATGAGCAGTTCTTC. Encoded protein: CASSRLAGGYNEQFF.

The chain is built from TRBV7-9 and TRBJ2-7; possibly TRBD2 for D (6 bases). The CDR3 is made up of 16 amino acids. Germline loops: CDR1 SEHNR, CDR2 FQNEAQ (reference sequence). Deletions cut 7 bases from V and 1 base from J, with 20 bases between. The CDR3 sequence is CASTQSGVSRSYEQYF. CDR3 nucleotides: TGTGCCAGCACCCAATCGGGGGTCAGTAGATCCTACGAGCAGTACTTC.

This clone turned up a few times. The V call is TRBV7-2, the J call TRBJ1-1; D remains ambiguous. The V end was cut by 1 base, the J end by 1 base, with 10 bases between. The CDR3 extends over 15 amino acids. Germline assignment: CDR1 SGHTA and CDR2 FQGNSA. The CDR3 protein is CASSLVPGGNTEAFF. CDR3 DNA: TGTGCCAGCAGCTTAGTGCCGGGTGGGAACACTGAAGCTTTCTTT.

The J gene is TRBJ2-6, the V gene TRBV7-8; tentative D call: TRBD2 (6 bases). Trimming cost V 5 bases and J 4 bases, with 18 bases left between them. Germline lookup yields CDR1 SGHVS and CDR2 FQNEAQ. CDR3 length: 17 amino acids. CDR3 protein: CASSLSGPAGGANVLTF. The CDR3 DNA sequence: TGTGCCAGCAGCCTTAGCGGACCGGCGGGAGGGGCCAACGTCCTGACTTTC.